This T cell receptor (beta chain) came from a study of T cells in localized non-small cell lung cancer. Study observations and caveats: Because researchers sequenced only one region of the tumor, heterogeneity is still possible. Peak T cell clonality was found in uninvolved adjacent lung, exceeding tumor. Appearing in adjacent lung were a median roughly 60 of the top 100 tumor clones.

Here immunoSEQ multiplex PCR was the method, and the copy in TCRdb shows in-frame clones only, minus some. Counted here are over 25,000 clones, about nine tenths occurring once; the ten biggest clones make up roughly 1.1%. Points on this clone: Its antigen is not known.

Trimming left V 8 bases short and J 3 bases short, with 19 bases between. Germline CDR1 and CDR2: SGHAT and FQNNGV. The CDR3 has 16 residues. The chain uses TRBV11-2 and TRBJ1-4, with unresolved D. Sequencing used peripheral blood, obtained before any cancer treatment. The source is a woman aged 35 to 75 with stage I lung adenocarcinoma. This CDR3 reads CASGRTSPGANEKLFF. The CDR3 DNA follows: TGTGCCAGCGGGCGCACTAGCCCCGGGGCTAATGAAAAACTGTTTTTT.